Following are 16 T cell receptor beta chains from one sample sequenced in a study of T cells in Graves' hyperthyroidism and ophthalmopathy. RNA transcripts gave rise to amplified TCR beta CDR3 regions. TCR CDR3 regions were first amplified by RT-PCR with HTBI primers. TCRdb redid the calling of the multiplex PCR reads with MiXCR, one entry per CDR3 protein. The sample lists some 720,000 distinct CDR3 sequences, over 15% occurring once. Sequenced sample: blood. These receptors originate from a man younger than 30 with Graves' hyperthyroidism.

A few counts support this clonotype. V usage is TRBV20-1 and J usage is TRBJ1-4; no definite D call. Trimming removed 1 base from V and 2 bases from J, with 11 bases in between. Germline CDR1 DFQATT, CDR2 SNEGSKA (reference sequence). The CDR3 has 15 amino acids. In DNA, the CDR3 is TGCAGTGCTAGAGGGGCTGGGTTGACTAATGAAAAACTGTTTTTT. Encoded protein: CSARGAGLTNEKLFF.

J is TRBJ2-3 and V is TRBV24-1; a weak D match, TRBD1 (5 bases). With 9 bases removed from V and 2 bases from J, the gap between germline ends came to 11 bases. Germline assignment: CDR1 KGHDR and CDR2 SFDVKD. CDR3 length: 13 residues. The DNA for the CDR3 is TGTGCCACCGGCAAGGGGTCCACAGATACGCAGTATTTT. Protein sequence: CATGKGSTDTQYF.

CDR3 in amino acids: CSATGGASVYNEQFF. DNA for the CDR3: TGCAGTGCGACGGGGGGAGCGTCGGTCTACAATGAGCAGTTCTTC. This rearrangement joins TRBV20-1 to TRBJ2-1; 7 nucleotides line up with TRBD2. J lost 3 bases, V lost 6 bases, and 11 bases had no gene match. The CDR3 totals 15 residues. Germline values: CDR1 DFQATT, CDR2 SNEGSKA (reference sequence).

This clonotype was counted many times. This chain connects TRBV11-2 to TRBJ2-1, with D perhaps TRBD2 (5 bases). Trimming pared 7 bases from V and 0 bases from J, leaving 16 bases between. CDR1 SGHAT and CDR2 FQNNGV come from the germline V gene. There are 16 residues in the CDR3. The CDR3 DNA reads as TGTGCCAGCACCCGGACTGGACCAAGCTCCTACAATGAGCAGTTCTTC. Translating gives CASTRTGPSSYNEQFF.

The V and J genes are TRBV5-4 and TRBJ2-4, with TRBD1 matching 7 bases. Trimming at V came to 3 bases and at J to 1 base, leaving 10 bases not matched to a gene. Germline V CDR1 and CDR2: SGHNT, YYREEE (reference sequence). The CDR3 is 17 residues long. CDR3 sequence reads: CASSSDQGELAKNIQYF. The DNA of the CDR3 is TGTGCCAGCAGCTCAGATCAGGGGGAGTTGGCCAAAAACATTCAGTACTTC.

This clonotype came up a few times. V and J are TRBV7-8 and TRBJ2-1, with a weak D call TRBD1 (6 bases). Germline lookup yields CDR1 SGHVS and CDR2 FQNEAQ. CDR3 length: 13 residues. V dropped 4 bases and J dropped 9 bases, with 13 bases sitting between them. In nucleotides, the CDR3 is TGTGCCAGCAGCTCGGACCAGGGGTTTGAGCAGTTCTTC. Translated: CASSSDQGFEQFF.

This chain joins TRBV20-1 and TRBJ1-2; D may be TRBD1 (6 bases). The V gene lost 0 bases and the J gene lost 14 bases, with 16 bases spanning the gap. Germline CDR1 DFQATT, CDR2 SNEGSKA (reference sequence). This CDR3 has 12 amino acids. CDR3 DNA: TGCAGTGCTAGAGATCCCGTCAGGGGCAGTACCTTC. This gives the protein CSARDPVRGSTF.

The CDR3 reads CASSSRDRGGSGANVLTF. CDR3 nucleotides: TGTGCCAGCAGTAGCCGGGACAGGGGCGGCTCTGGGGCCAACGTCCTGACTTTC. The chain uses TRBV28 and TRBJ2-6; 10 bases fit TRBD1. Per the germline V gene, CDR1 is MDHEN and CDR2 is SYDVKM. The CDR3 consists of 18 residues. J gave up 0 bases and V 5 bases, and 7 bases lay outside the gene matches.

Ten or more counts support this clonotype. The V gene is TRBV27, the J gene TRBJ1-4; D remains ambiguous. V lost 4 bases and J lost 0, with 6 bases in between. CDR3 length equals 14 residues. Germline values: CDR1 MNHEY, CDR2 SMNVEV (reference sequence). The CDR3 here is CASSSAATNEKLFF. CDR3 DNA sequence: TGTGCCAGCAGTTCGGCAGCAACTAATGAAAAACTGTTTTTT.

This clonotype has a count of ten or more. The CDR3 coding sequence is TGTGCTAGTGGTTTAGGTCCTCCGGACTATGGCTACACCTTC. Its translation: CASGLGPPDYGYTF. This rearrangement joins TRBV12-5 to TRBJ1-2, with unresolved D. The CDR3 extends over 14 amino acids. Germline assignment: CDR1 LGHNT and CDR2 FRNRAP. Trimming stripped 3 bases from V and 3 bases from J, with 11 bases between.

V gene TRBV7-2 combines with J gene TRBJ1-4, with D unresolved. V was trimmed by 4 bases and J by 0 bases, leaving 9 bases between them. This CDR3 has 15 residues. CDR1 is SGHTA, CDR2 FQGNSA, per germline. The DNA for the CDR3 is TGTGCCAGCAGCTCCAACAGTGCAACTAATGAAAAACTGTTTTTT. Translated, it gives CASSSNSATNEKLFF.

This clonotype occurred many times. This chain uses TRBV2 with TRBJ2-3, with D possibly TRBD2 on 7 matching bases. Per the germline V gene, CDR1 is SNHLY and CDR2 is FYNNEI. The CDR3 loop spans 15 amino acids. Trimming removed 5 bases from V and 4 bases from J, with 16 bases in between. The CDR3 nucleotides are TGTGCCAGCAGTAGGGGGGGAGCGGCTTCAGATACGCAGTATTTT. It translates to CASSRGGAASDTQYF.

Turning to this clonotype: A much bigger clone sits one base away, suggesting this may be a read error. This rearrangement joins TRBV28 to TRBJ1-5; 8 positions match TRBD1. The CDR3 is 14 residues long. V gave up 6 bases and J gave up 3 bases; unmatched junction bases: 4. Germline-derived CDR1 and CDR2 are MDHEN and SYDVKM. Here the CDR3 reads CASRSTGDNQPQHF. CDR3 coding DNA: TGTGCCAGCAGGTCGACAGGGGACAATCAGCCCCAGCATTTT.

This clonotype was observed a few times. The rearrangement links TRBV20-1 to TRBJ2-7; D remains unclear. The V end lost 6 bases, the J end lost 2 bases, and 14 bases lay between the germline ends. Germline loops: CDR1 DFQATT, CDR2 SNEGSKA (reference sequence). The CDR3 runs to 13 residues. CDR3 region: CSAPLAAAYEQYF. The DNA for the CDR3 is TGCAGTGCCCCCCTGGCGGCTGCCTACGAGCAGTACTTC.

This clonotype has ten or more counts. The chain recombines TRBV6-5 with TRBJ1-4; D might be TRBD1 (6 bases). From germline, CDR1 is MNHEY and CDR2 SVGAGI. This CDR3 is 15 amino acids long. Trimming removed 2 bases at V and 8 bases at J, with 15 bases between. CDR3 in amino acids: CASSYIGGRGEKLFF. CDR3 bases: TGTGCCAGCAGTTACATTGGGGGGCGTGGGGAAAAACTGTTTTTT.

This clonotype was observed at least ten times. The rearrangement joins TRBV12-3 or TRBV12-4 to TRBJ1-5, with 7 bases that match TRBD1. The ends lost 5 bases at V and 0 bases at J; junction bases unmatched: 1. CDR3 length equals 14 residues. The CDR3 is CASSDRASNQPQHF. Here the CDR3 DNA reads TGTGCCAGCAGTGACAGGGCTAGCAATCAGCCCCAGCATTTT.